A single sample is the source of the 23 T cell receptor beta chains below, sequenced in a study of blood T cell repertoires in COVID-19. TCRdb keeps only in-frame clones here, not all; method: immunoSEQ multiplex PCR. The sample has 300,000 to 400,000 clones, around 87% seen once. Sequencing was carried out using peripheral blood. These receptors were collected from a woman in her sixties with COVID-19, enrolled during active disease.

The rearrangement joins TRBV9 to TRBJ2-7, with D perhaps matching TRBD2 (5 bases). Trimming removed 4 bases at V and 2 bases at J, with 16 bases between. The CDR3 is made up of 15 amino acids. The V gene's germline CDR1 is SGDLS and CDR2 YYNGEE. The CDR3 DNA sequence: TGTGCCAGCAGCCCCCAAGAGGGCTTCACCTACGAGCAGTACTTC. As protein: CASSPQEGFTYEQYF. Complete variable domain (other parts from reference TRBV9 and TRBJ2-7): DSGVTQTPKHLITATGQRVTLRCSPRSGDLSVYWYQQSLDQGLQFLIQYYNGEERAKGNILERFSAQQFPDLHSELNLSSLELGDSALYFCASSPQEGFTYEQYFGPGTRLTVT.

The V call is TRBV6-6, the J call TRBJ1-1; no firm D call. Trimming cost V 9 bases and J 4 bases, with 12 bases left between them. The CDR3 consists of 12 residues. Looked up from germline, CDR1 is MNHNY and CDR2 is SVGAGI (reference sequence). In nucleotides, the CDR3 is TGTGCCAGTGCTTCTTCCAGCACTGAAGCTTTCTTT. It is translated as CASASSSTEAFF.

The chain links TRBV28 to TRBJ1-5, with D maybe TRBD1 (6 bases). This CDR3 is built from 18 residues. The V gene's germline CDR1 is MDHEN and CDR2 SYDVKM. Trimming took off 6 bases at V and 6 bases at J, with 27 bases between the two ends. The CDR3: CASSSFPGGGAGSQPQHF. The CDR3 DNA sequence: TGTGCCAGCAGCTCCTTCCCCGGTGGGGGGGCTGGGAGTCAGCCCCAGCATTTT.

V is TRBV5-5 and J is TRBJ1-5, with D perhaps TRBD1 (5 bases). Germline V gene sequence: CDR1 SGHKS, CDR2 YYEKEE (reference sequence). V was pared by 2 bases and J by 4 bases, with 13 bases between. The CDR3 totals 15 residues. The CDR3 reads CASSFQGDLNQPQHF. Written as DNA, the CDR3 is TGTGCCAGCAGCTTCCAAGGGGATTTAAATCAGCCCCAGCATTTT.

The chain links TRBV6-6 to TRBJ1-5; 10 bases fit TRBD1. CDR3 length: 14 amino acids. Trimming took 5 bases from V and 2 from J; bases not matched to a gene: 0. Germline values: CDR1 MNHNY, CDR2 SVGAGI (reference sequence). Written as DNA, the CDR3 is TGTGCCAGCAGTGGGACAGGGGGCAATCAGCCCCAGCATTTT. It codes for CASSGTGGNQPQHF.

The V call is TRBV10-2, the J call TRBJ2-5; 8 positions agree with TRBD2. The CDR3 has 18 amino acids. V gave up 2 bases and J gave up 1 base; unmatched junction bases: 12. Germline V gene lookup returns CDR1 WSHSY and CDR2 SAAADI. CDR3 residues: CASSEAGRGAVTQETQYF. CDR3 in DNA: TGCGCCAGCAGTGAGGCTGGGCGGGGGGCCGTAACCCAAGAGACCCAGTACTTC.

The V call is TRBV3-1 (or the pseudogene TRBV3-2), the J call TRBJ1-5; no clear D. Germline-derived CDR1 and CDR2 are LGHDT and YNNKEL (reference sequence). The V gene lost 6 bases and the J gene lost 4 bases, with 10 bases spanning the gap. The CDR3 has 13 residues. The CDR3 DNA reads TGTGCCAGCAGAGGAGGGAAAAATCAGCCCCAGCATTTT. Translation gives CASRGGKNQPQHF.

V and J are TRBV10-3 and TRBJ2-3; possibly TRBD2 for D (5 bases). CDR3 length: 13 amino acids. Germline V gene data show CDR1 as ENHRY and CDR2 as SYGVKD. The V and J ends lost 4 bases and 1 base respectively, with 6 bases between them. The CDR3 bases are TGTGCCATCAGTGGGGGAGGCACAGATACGCAGTATTTT. Translation: CAISGGGTDTQYF.

The V call is TRBV6-1, the J call TRBJ1-1; D is perhaps TRBD1 (6 bases). This CDR3 spans 13 amino acids. The V end lost 3 bases, the J end lost 5 bases, and 10 bases lay between the germline ends. Per the germline V gene, CDR1 is MNHNS and CDR2 is SASEGT. This CDR3 reads CASSEDRRTEAFF. CDR3 DNA: TGTGCCAGCAGTGAGGACAGAAGGACTGAAGCTTTCTTT.

CDR3 DNA sequence: TGTGCCAGCAGCCAAGAGGGAGGTCAGCCCCAGCATTTT. Translated: CASSQEGGQPQHF. The J gene is TRBJ1-5, the V gene TRBV14; D call uncertain. The CDR3 has 13 residues. Germline V CDR1 and CDR2: SGHDN, FVKESK. Trimming shortened V by 0 bases and J by 6 bases, and 6 bases separated the two germline ends.

The chain has TRBV7-8 and TRBJ1-2, with 7 bases matching TRBD1. The V and J ends lost 7 bases and 4 bases, in that order; junction bases with no gene match: 15. The CDR3 loop spans 16 amino acids. The germline V gene encodes CDR1 SGHVS and CDR2 FQNEAQ. CDR3 protein: CASTHGAGTASYGYTF. Here the CDR3 DNA reads TGTGCCAGCACCCACGGCGCCGGGACAGCCTCCTATGGCTACACCTTC.

The chain has TRBV24-1 and TRBJ1-2, with a tentative D call TRBD1 (6 bases). The V end was cut by 3 bases, the J end by 5 bases, with 15 bases between. The CDR3 length is 15 residues. Germline lookup yields CDR1 KGHDR and CDR2 SFDVKD. This CDR3 reads CATSDAQGWSYGYTF. The CDR3 bases are TGTGCCACCAGTGATGCTCAGGGGTGGTCATATGGCTACACCTTC.

The J gene is TRBJ2-2, the V gene TRBV5-1; the match to TRBD1 covers 9 bases. Germline V gene lookup returns CDR1 SGHRS and CDR2 YFSETQ. V dropped 6 bases and J dropped 6; count of bases not matched to a gene: 6. The CDR3 covers 14 residues. CDR3: CASNSRQGAGELFF. Written as DNA, the CDR3 is TGCGCCAGCAACTCCCGACAGGGGGCCGGGGAGCTGTTTTTT. Using reference TRBV5-1 and TRBJ2-2 for the parts outside the CDR3, the full variable domain is KAGVTQTPRYLIKTRGQQVTLSCSPISGHRSVSWYQQTPGQGLQFLFEYFSETQRNKGNFPGRFSGRQFSNSRSEMNVSTLELGDSALYLCASNSRQGAGELFFGEGSRLTVL.

The chain links TRBV6-5 to TRBJ1-6, with a tentative D call TRBD1 (5 bases). CDR1 MNHEY and CDR2 SVGAGI come from the germline V gene. CDR3 length: 15 residues. Trimming cost V 6 bases and J 9 bases, with 18 bases left between them. CDR3 DNA sequence: TGTGCCAGCAGCTTGGGGCCAATTGGGGCTTCACCCCTCCACTTT. Protein sequence: CASSLGPIGASPLHF.

The CDR3 DNA follows: TGTGCCAGCAAACAGATGAACACTGAAGCTTTCTTT. It translates to CASKQMNTEAFF. The gene calls are TRBV27 and TRBJ1-1; D unresolved. V was clipped by 7 bases and J by 0 bases, with 6 bases between them. CDR1 MNHEY and CDR2 SMNVEV come from the germline V gene (reference sequence). The CDR3 is made up of 12 amino acids.

This chain links TRBV6-5 with TRBJ2-2, with D tentatively TRBD2 (5 bases). The ends were cut back, 2 bases at V and 0 bases at J, with 10 bases in the middle. The CDR3 covers 16 residues. Germline V lookup: CDR1 MNHEY, CDR2 SVGAGI. CDR3 sequence reads: CASSYGPGSNTGELFF. For the CDR3, the DNA is TGTGCCAGCAGTTACGGCCCGGGATCGAACACCGGGGAGCTGTTTTTT.

This clone has just one count. The chain has TRBV5-6 and TRBJ1-3; no clear D. Germline lookup yields CDR1 SGHDT and CDR2 YYEEEE. Deletions cut 0 bases from V and 8 bases from J, with 12 bases between. The CDR3 is 14 residues long. This CDR3 is CASSLGQRADTIYF. The CDR3 nucleotides are TGTGCCAGCAGCTTGGGCCAGCGGGCGGACACCATATATTTT.

The chain combines TRBV7-2 with TRBJ1-1, with TRBD1 as a possible D gene (5 bases). The CDR3 is made up of 13 amino acids. Trimming shortened V by 1 base and J by 6 bases, and 9 bases separated the two germline ends. CDR1 SGHTA and CDR2 FQGNSA come from the germline V gene. The CDR3 DNA reads TGTGCCAGCAGCTTAGGGCAGGGCTCTGAAGCTTTCTTT. This encodes CASSLGQGSEAFF.

V gene TRBV3-1 (or the pseudogene TRBV3-2) combines with J gene TRBJ1-1; no clear D gene. V shed 4 bases and J shed 0 bases, with 6 bases lying between them. The CDR3 consists of 13 residues. Germline lookup yields CDR1 LGHDT and CDR2 YNNKEL (reference sequence). The DNA for the CDR3 is TGTGCCAGCAGCCCCCAGATGAACACTGAAGCTTTCTTT. Translating it yields CASSPQMNTEAFF.

The V and J genes are TRBV6-5 and TRBJ1-1; 8 bases fit TRBD1. Per the germline V gene, CDR1 is MNHEY and CDR2 is SVGAGI. The V and J ends lost 2 bases and 7 bases, in that order; junction bases with no gene match: 12. CDR3 size: 16 residues. The CDR3 is CASSYPSSGGKNEAFF. Written as DNA, the CDR3 is TGTGCCAGCAGTTACCCTTCGTCAGGGGGCAAAAATGAAGCTTTCTTT.

CDR3 sequence reads: CASSGQDYGYTF. The CDR3 coding sequence is TGTGCCAGCAGTGGACAGGATTATGGCTACACCTTC. The chain links TRBV2 to TRBJ1-2; the D gene is possibly TRBD1 (6 bases). The CDR3 spans 12 residues. With 4 bases removed from V and 5 bases from J, the gap between germline ends came to 8 bases. In germline, CDR1 is SNHLY, CDR2 FYNNEI.

The chain employs TRBV7-2 and TRBJ2-3; D is undetermined. The CDR3 spans 13 residues. The V and J ends lost 1 base and 5 bases respectively, with 7 bases between them. From germline, CDR1 is SGHTA and CDR2 FQGNSA. The CDR3 nucleotides are TGTGCCAGCAGCTTAGGTAGAGGAGATACGCAGTATTTT. Its protein product is CASSLGRGDTQYF.

The genes are TRBV19 and TRBJ1-1; 8 nucleotides match TRBD1. This CDR3 is built from 14 residues. CDR1 is LNHDA and CDR2 is SQIVND in the germline V gene (reference sequence). V shed 8 bases, J shed 4 bases, and the junction held 9 bases outside the gene matches. This chain's CDR3 is CASSGQGDVTEAFF. CDR3 sequence (DNA): TGTGCCAGTTCCGGACAGGGTGATGTCACTGAAGCTTTCTTT. The complete variable domain, with remaining parts taken from reference TRBV19 and TRBJ1-1, reads DGGITQSPKYLFRKEGQNVTLSCEQNLNHDAMYWYRQDPGQGLRLIYYSQIVNDFQKGDIAEGYSVSREKKESFPLTVTSAQKNPTAFYLCASSGQGDVTEAFFGQGTRLTVV.